Each of the 17 T cell receptor beta chains below was sequenced from the same sample in a study of OX40 agonist ivuxolimab in advanced cancers. Here immunoSEQ multiplex PCR was the method, and the copy in TCRdb shows in-frame clones only, minus some. This repertoire shows around 80,000 clones, 75% to 95% found once; its top ten account for over 2%. The sample was CD4+ or CD8+ T cells sorted from blood, taken in a trial of the OX40 agonist ivuxolimab. The receptor set was obtained from an adult with an advanced solid tumor such as melanoma, head and neck, liver or kidney cancer.

The rearrangement links TRBV5-1 to TRBJ2-7; 8 bases line up with TRBD1. The CDR3 extends over 15 amino acids. Germline CDR1 SGHRS, CDR2 YFSETQ. V trimming: 4 bases; J trimming: 6 bases; junction bases outside the gene matches: 12. The CDR3 DNA follows: TGCGCCAGCAGCGCCTCCGGGACAGGTCGGTCCGAGCAGTACTTC. This codes for CASSASGTGRSEQYF.

The genes are TRBV27 and TRBJ1-5; 7 nucleotides align to TRBD1. There are 16 residues in the CDR3. After removal of 4 bases from V and 1 base from J, the junction contained 7 bases not matched to a gene. Germline V gives CDR1 MNHEY, CDR2 SMNVEV (reference sequence). The CDR3 DNA reads TGTGCCAGCAGTTCCCGGACAGGAGCAAGCAATCAGCCCCAGCATTTT. This sequence encodes CASSSRTGASNQPQHF.

The chain joins TRBV7-2 to TRBJ2-7; no definite D call. The length of the CDR3 is 14 residues. Germline-derived CDR1 and CDR2 are SGHTA and FQGNSA. The V gene lost 1 base and the J gene lost 3 bases, with 10 bases spanning the gap. CDR3 bases: TGTGCCAGCAGCTTAGTGGCCTCTTACTACGAGCAGTACTTC. It yields the protein CASSLVASYYEQYF.

This chain connects TRBV7-2 to TRBJ1-4; 9 nucleotides match TRBD1. Trimming at V came to 1 base and at J to 7 bases, leaving 7 bases not matched to a gene. CDR1 and CDR2 from the germline V gene are SGHTA and FQGNSA. The CDR3 is 16 amino acids. The CDR3 reads CASSLVGQGTSEKLFF. In DNA, the CDR3 is TGTGCCAGCAGCTTAGTGGGACAGGGTACCAGTGAAAAACTGTTTTTT.

The V call is TRBV5-1, the J call TRBJ2-2, with a weak D call TRBD1 (6 bases). The CDR3 is made up of 16 amino acids. Trimming removed 2 bases at V and 7 bases at J, with 18 bases between. CDR1 SGHRS and CDR2 YFSETQ come from the germline V gene. CDR3 loop: CASSLVGQLGVGELFF. In nucleotides, the CDR3 is TGCGCCAGCAGCTTAGTCGGACAGCTGGGGGTCGGGGAGCTGTTTTTT.

The chain uses TRBV6-5 and TRBJ1-1; D uncertain. The length of the CDR3 is 13 residues. Germline V gene lookup returns CDR1 MNHEY and CDR2 SVGAGI. V lost 2 bases and J 3 bases, leaving 7 bases between the germline ends. Here the CDR3 reads CASSYVGYTEAFF. CDR3 in DNA: TGTGCCAGCAGTTACGTCGGGTACACTGAAGCTTTCTTT.

The V and J genes are TRBV2 and TRBJ2-7; tentative D call: TRBD1 (7 bases). Germline CDR1 SNHLY, CDR2 FYNNEI. The CDR3 is made up of 13 amino acids. CDR3 sequence: CVSRRGQLDEQYF. The CDR3, as DNA: TGTGTCTCCAGGAGGGGGCAATTAGACGAGCAGTACTTC.

The rearrangement uses TRBV19 and TRBJ1-2; weak D call: TRBD1 (5 bases). V lost 8 bases and J 10 bases, leaving 20 bases between the germline ends. Germline V gene sequence: CDR1 LNHDA, CDR2 SQIVND (reference sequence). The CDR3 has 13 amino acids. The CDR3, as DNA: TGTGCCAGTCGAGGGGTGACATTTTCTGACTACACCTTC. Translation gives CASRGVTFSDYTF.

V and J are TRBV30 and TRBJ2-7; D unclear. V gave up 3 bases and J gave up 6 bases, with 9 bases separating them. Germline-derived CDR1 and CDR2 are GTSNPN and SVGIG (reference sequence). CDR3 length: 11 amino acids. DNA for the CDR3: TGTGCCTGGAGGGCCTTTGGCGAGCAGTACTTC. It encodes CAWRAFGEQYF.

The table lists this clone with a count of one. The V gene is TRBV29-1, the J gene TRBJ2-7; 8 bases line up with TRBD1. V trimming: 6 bases; J trimming: 3 bases; junction bases outside the gene matches: 1. This CDR3 is 11 amino acids long. Germline values: CDR1 SQVTM, CDR2 ANQGSEA. The CDR3 region is CSVGQVYEQYF. CDR3 nucleotide sequence: TGCAGCGTGGGACAGGTCTACGAGCAGTACTTC.

The V gene is TRBV18, the J gene TRBJ1-1; TRBD1 aligns across 7 bases. CDR3 size: 16 residues. V gave up 3 bases and J gave up 3 bases; unmatched junction bases: 10. The V gene's germline CDR1 is KGHSH and CDR2 LQKENI. CDR3 bases: TGTGCCAGCTCACCCGCCCCGGCAGGGGGGGACACTGAAGCTTTCTTT. Protein: CASSPAPAGGDTEAFF.

The chain links TRBV18 to TRBJ2-3; 15 nucleotides align to TRBD2. Germline loops: CDR1 KGHSH, CDR2 LQKENI. The V and J ends lost 0 bases and 2 bases, in that order; junction bases with no gene match: 3. The CDR3 is 18 amino acids. The CDR3 sequence: CASSPPGLAGGLTDTQYF. Here the CDR3 DNA reads TGTGCCAGCTCACCACCAGGACTAGCGGGAGGGCTCACAGATACGCAGTATTTT.

The gene calls are TRBV28 and TRBJ2-5; no clear D. V dropped 3 bases and J dropped 5 bases, with 16 bases sitting between them. The germline gives CDR1 MDHEN, CDR2 SYDVKM. The CDR3 has 15 amino acids. The CDR3 DNA reads TGTGCCAGCAGTTTTGTCTCCCCGAAGATGGAGACCCAGTACTTC. As protein: CASSFVSPKMETQYF.

The chain combines TRBV28 with TRBJ2-2; 15 bases agree with TRBD2. The CDR3 consists of 18 residues. V gave up 5 bases and J gave up 6 bases; unmatched junction bases: 10. Germline assignment: CDR1 MDHEN and CDR2 SYDVKM. Here the CDR3 reads CASSAPGLAGGMAGELFF. CDR3 in DNA: TGTGCCAGCAGTGCCCCCGGACTAGCGGGAGGGATGGCCGGGGAGCTGTTTTTT.

J is TRBJ1-3 and V is TRBV4-1, with TRBD1 as a possible D gene (5 bases). The V gene's germline CDR1 is MGHRA and CDR2 YSYEKL. Trimming left V 0 bases short and J 0 bases short, with 9 bases between. The CDR3 runs to 16 residues. Here the CDR3 DNA reads TGCGCCAGCAGCCAAGAAACAGGCTTCTCTGGAAACACCATATATTTT. It yields the protein CASSQETGFSGNTIYF.

This chain uses TRBV5-1 with TRBJ2-2; the match to TRBD2 covers 9 bases. This CDR3 has 14 amino acids. Germline-derived CDR1 and CDR2 are SGHRS and YFSETQ. Losses at the gene ends were 4 bases for V and 7 bases for J; bases not matched to a gene: 5. The CDR3 DNA is TGCGCCAGCAGCCGGGGACTAGCCGGCGGGGAGCTGTTTTTT. Its translation is CASSRGLAGGELFF.

The genes are TRBV4-3 and TRBJ2-2, with 8 bases lining up with TRBD2. CDR1 LGHNA and CDR2 YSLEER come from the germline V gene. CDR3 size: 16 residues. The ends lost 2 bases at V and 4 bases at J; junction bases unmatched: 6. This chain's CDR3 is CASSQFAGGGTGELFF. CDR3 in DNA: TGCGCCAGCAGCCAATTCGCGGGAGGCGGCACCGGGGAGCTGTTTTTT.